The 20 T cell receptor beta chains given below trace back to one sample, sequenced in a study of T cell responses to AZD1222 COVID-19 vaccine. Measured with immunoSEQ multiplex PCR; TCRdb has only the in-frame clones, and not every one. The data hold some 69,000 clones, with over 75% observed a single time. The specimen was peripheral blood, collected on day 0 of AZD1222 vaccination. The receptors originated from an adult in good health.

This chain connects TRBV21-1 to TRBJ1-1; the DNA was not compared with TRBD1, the D call given in the table. TRBV21-1 is tagged as a pseudogene. The CDR3 is 14 amino acids. CDR3: CASSKKPVNTEAFF. CDR3 in DNA: TGTGCCAGCAGCAAAAAACCAGTGAACACTGAAGCTTTCTTT.

The chain joins TRBV10-3 to TRBJ2-7; TRBD1 agrees at 9 bases. Germline V gene sequence: CDR1 ENHRY, CDR2 SYGVKD. There are 14 residues in the CDR3. J was trimmed by 4 bases and V by 10 bases; bases with no gene match: 11. In nucleotides, the CDR3 is TGTGCCACCCACGGGAAGGACAGGGGTTACGAGCAGTACTTC. Translated, it gives CATHGKDRGYEQYF.

The rearrangement uses TRBV6-5 and TRBJ2-5, with 8 bases matching TRBD1. CDR3 length: 13 residues. After removal of 5 bases from V and 5 bases from J, the junction contained 4 bases not matched to a gene. Germline CDR1 reads MNHEY; CDR2 reads SVGAGI. The CDR3 reads CASSRQGLETQYF. CDR3 DNA: TGTGCCAGCAGTCGACAGGGGCTGGAGACCCAGTACTTC.

The J gene is TRBJ2-4, the V gene TRBV19; D is unclear. CDR3 length: 15 amino acids. V was shortened by 6 bases and J by 2 bases, with 14 bases between the two germline ends. Germline V lookup: CDR1 LNHDA, CDR2 SQIVND (reference sequence). CDR3 region: CASSALGIPKNIQYF. In DNA form, the CDR3 reads TGTGCCAGTAGCGCGCTGGGAATACCCAAAAACATTCAGTACTTC.

The CDR3 DNA reads TGTGCCAGCAGCTTAGTGTCGTCAGGGTTTGGGCAGTACTTC. Translation gives CASSLVSSGFGQYF. The rearrangement uses TRBV7-9 and TRBJ2-7, with D possibly being TRBD1 (5 bases). CDR3 length equals 14 residues. V was pared by 1 base and J by 9 bases, with 16 bases between. The germline V gene encodes CDR1 SEHNR and CDR2 FQNEAQ (reference sequence).

This clone was detected only once. The J gene is TRBJ2-1, the V gene TRBV5-1, with TRBD2 as a possible D gene (6 bases). Deletions cut 2 bases from V and 0 bases from J, with 9 bases between. Looked up from germline, CDR1 is SGHRS and CDR2 is YFSETQ. This CDR3 comprises 15 residues. Here the CDR3 reads CASSFGGASYNEQFF. The CDR3 DNA reads as TGCGCCAGCAGCTTCGGCGGGGCCTCCTACAATGAGCAGTTCTTC.

The chain employs TRBV5-1 and TRBJ1-3; D is ambiguous. Germline CDR1 SGHRS, CDR2 YFSETQ. The CDR3 extends over 15 amino acids. Trimming left V 0 bases short and J 0 bases short, with 7 bases between. CDR3 DNA sequence: TGCGCCAGCAGCTTGGAAGGGAACTCTGGAAACACCATATATTTT. Translation: CASSLEGNSGNTIYF. Drawing the rest from reference TRBV5-1 and TRBJ1-3, the complete variable domain is KAGVTQTPRYLIKTRGQQVTLSCSPISGHRSVSWYQQTPGQGLQFLFEYFSETQRNKGNFPGRFSGRQFSNSRSEMNVSTLELGDSALYLCASSLEGNSGNTIYFGEGSWLTVV.

This chain joins TRBV5-6 and TRBJ1-3, with D possibly TRBD1 on 5 matching bases. Germline V gene sequence: CDR1 SGHDT, CDR2 YYEEEE. With 0 bases removed from V and 0 bases from J, the gap between germline ends came to 7 bases. CDR3 length: 15 residues. CDR3 sequence (DNA): TGTGCCAGCAGCTTGGCGGGGGGCTCTGGAAACACCATATATTTT. This codes for CASSLAGGSGNTIYF. The whole variable domain, remainder taken from reference TRBV5-6 and TRBJ1-3, is DAGVTQSPTHLIKTRGQQVTLRCSPKSGHDTVSWYQQALGQGPQFIFQYYEEEERQRGNFPDRFSGHQFPNYSSELNVNALLLGDSALYLCASSLAGGSGNTIYFGEGSWLTVV.

This chain joins TRBV6-6 and TRBJ1-4; 9 bases agree with TRBD1. From germline, CDR1 is MNHNY and CDR2 SVGAGI (reference sequence). CDR3 size: 13 residues. V dropped 7 bases and J dropped 5; count of bases not matched to a gene: 2. The CDR3 DNA reads as TGTGCCAGCAAGGGGACAGGGAATGAAAAACTGTTTTTT. Amino acid sequence: CASKGTGNEKLFF.

This chain connects TRBV7-3 to TRBJ2-3, with TRBD2 matching over 12 bases. Germline lookup yields CDR1 SGHTA and CDR2 FQGTGA. The V and J ends lost 3 bases and 3 bases, in that order; junction bases with no gene match: 1. The CDR3 contains 15 residues. DNA for the CDR3: TGTGCCAGCAGCTTGACTAGCGGGGGTACAGATACGCAGTATTTT. Its translation: CASSLTSGGTDTQYF.

This CDR3 reads CASSLRPQSSYNEQFF. The CDR3 DNA is TGTGCCAGCAGTTTAAGGCCACAAAGCTCCTACAATGAGCAGTTCTTC. V gene TRBV6-5 combines with J gene TRBJ2-1; no clear D gene. This CDR3 contains 16 residues. The V end was cut by 4 bases, the J end by 0 bases, with 13 bases between. The germline V gene encodes CDR1 MNHEY and CDR2 SVGAGI.

The rearrangement uses TRBV11-2 and TRBJ1-3, with D tentatively TRBD1 (5 bases). Trimming stripped 4 bases from V and 0 bases from J, with 16 bases between. Germline assignment: CDR1 SGHAT and CDR2 FQNNGV. CDR3 length: 17 residues. This CDR3 reads CASSSTGTQNSGNTIYF. The CDR3, as DNA: TGTGCCAGCAGCTCGACCGGGACCCAGAACTCTGGAAACACCATATATTTT.

This clone occurred once. The chain employs TRBV2 and TRBJ1-2, with a tentative D call TRBD1 (5 bases). The CDR3 totals 13 residues. V lost 4 bases and J lost 3, with 9 bases in between. The germline gives CDR1 SNHLY, CDR2 FYNNEI. CDR3 bases: TGTGCCAGCAGTGCAAAGGGACACTATGGCTACACCTTC. It translates to CASSAKGHYGYTF.

The chain combines TRBV13 with TRBJ1-1; possibly TRBD1 for D (5 bases). Germline CDR1 PRHDT, CDR2 FYEKMQ (reference sequence). The CDR3 has 13 amino acids. The germline V and J ends were trimmed by 4 bases and 3 bases, with 9 bases remaining between them. CDR3 loop: CASSWLGDTEAFF. The CDR3, as DNA: TGTGCCAGCAGCTGGTTGGGGGACACTGAAGCTTTCTTT.

The V and J genes are TRBV2 and TRBJ2-3; no clear D. The CDR3 loop spans 14 amino acids. The V end lost 2 bases, the J end lost 0 bases, and 6 bases lay between the germline ends. Germline V gene lookup returns CDR1 SNHLY and CDR2 FYNNEI. Here the CDR3 DNA reads TGTGCCAGCAGTGAACGGCAGAGCACAGATACGCAGTATTTT. Its protein product is CASSERQSTDTQYF. The full variable domain, rest sourced from reference TRBV2 and TRBJ2-3, is EPEVTQTPSHQVTQMGQEVILRCVPISNHLYFYWYRQILGQKVEFLVSFYNNEISEKSEIFDDQFSVERPDGSNFTLKIRSTKLEDSAMYFCASSERQSTDTQYFGPGTRLTVL.

The chain joins TRBV5-4 to TRBJ2-1; 9 bases fit TRBD1. J gave up 9 bases and V 4 bases, and 8 bases lay outside the gene matches. Per the germline V gene, CDR1 is SGHNT and CDR2 is YYREEE (reference sequence). The length of the CDR3 is 14 residues. CDR3 amino acids: CASSERTGAGEQFF. CDR3 bases: TGTGCCAGCAGCGAGAGGACAGGGGCCGGTGAGCAGTTCTTC.

The chain's CDR3 is CSGPTGHMNTEAFF. The CDR3, as DNA: TGCAGCGGACCGACAGGGCACATGAACACTGAAGCTTTCTTT. The chain links TRBV29-1 to TRBJ1-1, with 7 bases aligning to TRBD1. Germline V gives CDR1 SQVTM, CDR2 ANQGSEA. There are 14 residues in the CDR3. V gave up 7 bases and J gave up 0 bases; unmatched junction bases: 8.

V is TRBV6-5 and J is TRBJ1-1, with a tentative D call TRBD1 (5 bases). Germline CDR1 reads MNHEY; CDR2 reads SVGAGI. The length of the CDR3 is 15 residues. Trimming cost V 6 bases and J 0 bases, with 14 bases left between them. The CDR3, as DNA: TGTGCCAGCAGGTCCGGGACGTTCATGAACACTGAAGCTTTCTTT. This gives the protein CASRSGTFMNTEAFF.

This chain links TRBV5-5 with TRBJ2-4; D is perhaps TRBD1 or TRBD2 (6 bases each). V was cut by 4 bases and J by 8 bases, with 19 bases left in between. The length of the CDR3 is 15 residues. Germline values: CDR1 SGHKS, CDR2 YYEKEE (reference sequence). The DNA of the CDR3 is TGTGCCAGCAGCCAACTTGGGGCAGGGGAGGACATTCAGTACTTC. Its translation is CASSQLGAGEDIQYF. Supplemented by reference TRBV5-5 and TRBJ2-4, the full variable domain reads DAGVTQSPTHLIKTRGQQVTLRCSPISGHKSVSWYQQVLGQGPQFIFQYYEKEERGRGNFPDRFSARQFPNYSSELNVNALLLGDSALYLCASSQLGAGEDIQYFGAGTRLSVL.

The chain employs TRBV6-5 and TRBJ1-2; unclear D gene. V lost 6 bases and J lost 2, with 7 bases in between. The CDR3 is 12 amino acids. The germline CDR1 and CDR2 sequences are MNHEY and SVGAGI. The DNA of the CDR3 is TGTGCCAGCAGCACACTGAACTATGGCTACACCTTC. It is translated as CASSTLNYGYTF.